This TCR beta chain was profiled in a study of siplizumab effects on memory and regulatory T cells. As for this clone: As yet, its antigen is unknown.

The study's findings and limits: In the presence of siplizumab, alloreactive sequences traceable to unstimulated CD4+ memory cells were significantly reduced. Alloreactive CD4+ clones that could be mapped were on average 68.8% Treg-derived with siplizumab, against about 25% in controls. Naive T cells were seen as more diverse than memory cells and as major alloresponse contributors.

Assay: immunoSEQ multiplex PCR; the TCRdb copy retains only in-frame clones and omits some. The sample consists of approximately 100,000 clones, 85% to 95% of them appearing once. The CDR3 is made up of 14 amino acids. The V gene's germline CDR1 is SGHAT and CDR2 FQNNGV. Trimming removed 5 bases from V and 6 bases from J; junction bases left unmatched: 7. This chain joins TRBV11-2 and TRBJ1-2; 9 positions agree with TRBD1. Sequenced input: non-Treg CD4+ T cells sorted from blood. The clonotype comes from a human donor in good health. The CDR3 spells CASSPQQGAHGYTF. CDR3 bases: TGTGCCAGCAGCCCCCAACAGGGGGCCCATGGCTACACCTTC.